These 17 T cell receptor beta chains share one sample of origin, sequenced in a study of blood T cell repertoires in COVID-19. Some clones are missing from TCRdb's copy, which holds only in-frame ones; the method was immunoSEQ multiplex PCR. The data hold approximately 250,000 clones, with approximately 90% observed a single time. The sample was PBMCs or T cells enriched from blood (not recorded which). The origin of the receptors is a man aged 35 to 55 who had been exposed to COVID-19.

The chain joins TRBV6-1 to TRBJ2-3; TRBD1 matches at 10 bases. Losses at the gene ends were 1 base for V and 0 bases for J; bases not matched to a gene: 4. The CDR3 extends over 17 amino acids. Germline V gene sequence: CDR1 MNHNS, CDR2 SASEGT. The CDR3 here is CASSEVWTGGSTDTQYF. The CDR3 nucleotides are TGTGCCAGCAGTGAAGTTTGGACAGGGGGTAGCACAGATACGCAGTATTTT.

This clone was counted once. The chain carries TRBV19 and TRBJ1-3; 7 bases line up with TRBD1. Germline CDR1 reads LNHDA; CDR2 reads SQIVND (reference sequence). The J segment lost 4 bases and the V segment lost 5 bases, leaving 5 bases of the junction unmatched. This CDR3 is built from 14 residues. The CDR3 sequence is CASSLQGDGNTIYF. The CDR3 DNA reads TGTGCCAGTAGTCTTCAGGGGGACGGAAACACCATATATTTT. The full variable domain, in which reference TRBV19 and TRBJ1-3 provide the parts outside the CDR3, is DGGITQSPKYLFRKEGQNVTLSCEQNLNHDAMYWYRQDPGQGLRLIYYSQIVNDFQKGDIAEGYSVSREKKESFPLTVTSAQKNPTAFYLCASSLQGDGNTIYFGEGSWLTVV.

This sequence joins TRBV30 and TRBJ2-7, with TRBD1 identical over 8 bases. The CDR3 has 13 amino acids. In germline, CDR1 is GTSNPN, CDR2 SVGIG (reference sequence). V shed 0 bases, J shed 5 bases, and the junction held 3 bases outside the gene matches. CDR3 protein: CAWSVVRGHEQYF. In DNA form, the CDR3 reads TGTGCCTGGAGTGTAGTCAGGGGGCACGAGCAGTACTTC.

V is TRBV27 and J is TRBJ2-3, with 9 bases aligning to TRBD1. The CDR3 runs to 16 residues. V shed 7 bases and J 3 bases; nucleotides not matched to a gene: 11. Germline values: CDR1 MNHEY, CDR2 SMNVEV (reference sequence). For the CDR3, the DNA is TGTGCCAGCACCTTACAGGGGGCTTTGGGAACAGATACGCAGTATTTT. Translated, it gives CASTLQGALGTDTQYF.

J is TRBJ1-1 and V is TRBV11-2; D remains ambiguous. V shed 1 base and J shed 6 bases, with 6 bases lying between them. CDR3 length: 12 amino acids. Germline V lookup: CDR1 SGHAT, CDR2 FQNNGV. CDR3: CASSLGVPEAFF. The CDR3 coding sequence is TGTGCCAGCAGCTTAGGAGTTCCTGAAGCTTTCTTT.

The V gene is TRBV28, the J gene TRBJ1-2; maybe TRBD1 (5 bases). The CDR3 loop spans 15 amino acids. Germline V gene sequence: CDR1 MDHEN, CDR2 SYDVKM. V lost 3 bases and J lost 4, with 15 bases in between. The CDR3 reads CASSFSMQGGYGYTF. The CDR3 bases are TGTGCCAGCAGTTTCTCGATGCAGGGTGGCTATGGCTACACCTTC.

The chain joins TRBV28 to TRBJ1-5; D is unresolved. The CDR3 covers 11 residues. CDR1 MDHEN and CDR2 SYDVKM come from the germline V gene. V lost 4 bases, J lost 7 bases, and 5 bases lay in between. CDR3 protein: CASSSLQPQHF. The CDR3 nucleotides read TGTGCCAGCAGTTCGTTGCAGCCCCAGCATTTT. The variable domain in full, completed from reference TRBV28 and TRBJ1-5, reads DVKVTQSSRYLVKRTGEKVFLECVQDMDHENMFWYRQDPGLGLRLIYFSYDVKMKEKGDIPEGYSVSREKKERFSLILESASTNQTSMYLCASSSLQPQHFGDGTRLSIL.

The chain uses TRBV18 and TRBJ1-1, with 8 bases that match TRBD1. CDR1 and CDR2 from the germline V gene are KGHSH and LQKENI. The CDR3 length is 14 residues. The trim removed 4 bases at V and 1 base at J, leaving 2 bases unmatched. The CDR3 loop reads CASSLQGANTEAFF. DNA for the CDR3: TGTGCCAGCTCACTTCAGGGGGCGAACACTGAAGCTTTCTTT.

The J gene is TRBJ1-4, the V gene TRBV4-2; D is perhaps TRBD1 (5 bases). V was trimmed by 4 bases and J by 1 base, leaving 10 bases between them. Per germline, CDR1 LGHNA and CDR2 YNFKEQ. The CDR3 contains 15 residues. In DNA form, the CDR3 reads TGTGCCAGCAGCCCTTTCGGGGGAACTAATGAAAAACTGTTTTTT. Translated: CASSPFGGTNEKLFF.

This clone was detected once. The chain employs TRBV7-9 and TRBJ1-1, with TRBD1 as a possible D gene (6 bases). Germline assignment: CDR1 SEHNR and CDR2 FQNEAQ (reference sequence). Trimming took off 8 bases at V and 4 bases at J, with 17 bases between the two ends. There are 14 residues in the CDR3. The CDR3 loop is CASGQTGIVTEAFF. CDR3 in DNA: TGTGCCAGCGGACAAACAGGGATTGTCACTGAAGCTTTCTTT.

This clone has a single count. The genes are TRBV10-3 and TRBJ1-5; TRBD1 aligns across 12 bases. The J segment lost 6 bases and the V segment lost 4 bases, leaving 7 bases of the junction unmatched. This CDR3 contains 16 residues. Germline loops: CDR1 ENHRY, CDR2 SYGVKD. The DNA of the CDR3 is TGTGCCATCAGTGCGGGACAGGGGGCTAAAAGTCAGCCCCAGCATTTT. Translated: CAISAGQGAKSQPQHF.

The chain couples TRBV19 to TRBJ2-7; 8 bases align to TRBD2. Trimming at V came to 4 bases and at J to 0 bases, leaving 5 bases not matched to a gene. Looked up from germline, CDR1 is LNHDA and CDR2 is SQIVND (reference sequence). This CDR3 spans 15 amino acids. The CDR3 loop reads CASSKPGLGSYEQYF. CDR3 nucleotides: TGTGCCAGTAGTAAGCCGGGACTAGGCTCCTACGAGCAGTACTTC.

J is TRBJ2-3 and V is TRBV14; TRBD2 matches at 7 bases. Unmatched junction bases numbered 8, after V lost 2 bases and J lost 6 bases. The CDR3 runs to 15 residues. Germline CDR1 SGHDN, CDR2 FVKESK. The CDR3 DNA reads as TGTGCCAGCAGCCAATTGGGGGGGAGTATTGATACGCAGTATTTT. Translation: CASSQLGGSIDTQYF.

V usage is TRBV6-2 or TRBV6-3 and J usage is TRBJ1-4, with TRBD1 identical over 9 bases. The CDR3 runs to 15 residues. The trim removed 7 bases at V and 6 bases at J, leaving 9 bases unmatched. Germline V gives CDR1 MNHEY, CDR2 SVGEGT. The CDR3 coding sequence is TGTGCCAGCAATTATACAGGGGGCTTATATGAAAAACTGTTTTTT. Translated, it gives CASNYTGGLYEKLFF.

The V gene is TRBV7-6, the J gene TRBJ1-2; possibly TRBD1 for D (6 bases). Per the germline V gene, CDR1 is SGHVS and CDR2 is FNYEAQ. Trimming cost V 0 bases and J 5 bases, with 16 bases left between them. The CDR3 is 16 amino acids. CDR3 coding DNA: TGTGCCAGCAGCTTAGCGGACAGCGTGGGTGTTTATGGCTACACCTTC. Translating it yields CASSLADSVGVYGYTF.

The rearrangement uses TRBV5-6 and TRBJ2-2; TRBD2 might be the D (5 bases). Trimming cost V 6 bases and J 1 base, with 16 bases left between them. CDR1 and CDR2 (germline): SGHDT, YYEEEE. The CDR3 has 16 amino acids. CDR3 nucleotide sequence: TGTGCCAGCACCCCGCGCGACTACGTGAACACCGGGGAGCTGTTTTTT. Translated, it gives CASTPRDYVNTGELFF.

This clone was seen a few times. J is TRBJ1-2 and V is TRBV6-5; 8 bases match TRBD1. Germline values: CDR1 MNHEY, CDR2 SVGAGI. V was pared by 6 bases and J by 2 bases, with 5 bases of the junction left unmatched. The CDR3 loop spans 14 amino acids. CDR3 protein: CASRYRTGNYGYTF. The CDR3 nucleotides read TGTGCCAGCAGGTACAGGACAGGGAACTATGGCTACACCTTC.